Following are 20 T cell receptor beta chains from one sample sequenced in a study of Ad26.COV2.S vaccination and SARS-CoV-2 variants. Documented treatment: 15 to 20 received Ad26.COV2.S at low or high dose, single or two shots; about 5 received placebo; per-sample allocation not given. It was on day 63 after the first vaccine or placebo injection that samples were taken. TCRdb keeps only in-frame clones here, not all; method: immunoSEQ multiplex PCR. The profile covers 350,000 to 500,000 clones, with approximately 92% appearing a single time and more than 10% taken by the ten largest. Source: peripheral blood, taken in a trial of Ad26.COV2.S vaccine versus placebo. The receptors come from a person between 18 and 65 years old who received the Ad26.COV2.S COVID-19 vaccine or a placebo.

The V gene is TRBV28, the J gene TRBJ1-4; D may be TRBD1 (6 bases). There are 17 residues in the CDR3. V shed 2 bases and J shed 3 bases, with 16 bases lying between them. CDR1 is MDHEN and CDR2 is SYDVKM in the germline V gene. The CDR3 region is CASSLRSGAYPNEKLFF. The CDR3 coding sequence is TGTGCCAGCAGTTTACGCTCAGGGGCTTACCCTAATGAAAAACTGTTTTTT. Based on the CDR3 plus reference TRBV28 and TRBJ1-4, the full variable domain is DVKVTQSSRYLVKRTGEKVFLECVQDMDHENMFWYRQDPGLGLRLIYFSYDVKMKEKGDIPEGYSVSREKKERFSLILESASTNQTSMYLCASSLRSGAYPNEKLFFGSGTQLSVL.

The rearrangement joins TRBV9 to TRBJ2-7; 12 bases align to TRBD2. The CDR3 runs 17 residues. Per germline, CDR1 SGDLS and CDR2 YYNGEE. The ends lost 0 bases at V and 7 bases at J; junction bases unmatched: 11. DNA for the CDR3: TGTGCCAGCAGCGTAGGCCGGACTAGCGGGAAGGGTGAGGAGCAGTACTTC. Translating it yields CASSVGRTSGKGEEQYF.

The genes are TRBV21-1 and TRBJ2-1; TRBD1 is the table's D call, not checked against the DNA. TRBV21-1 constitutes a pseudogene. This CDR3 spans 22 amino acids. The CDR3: CASSISRTGTGHLFSSYNEQFF. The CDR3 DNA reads TGTGCCAGCAGCATATCACGAACCGGGACAGGTCACCTCTTTAGCTCCTACAATGAGCAGTTCTTC.

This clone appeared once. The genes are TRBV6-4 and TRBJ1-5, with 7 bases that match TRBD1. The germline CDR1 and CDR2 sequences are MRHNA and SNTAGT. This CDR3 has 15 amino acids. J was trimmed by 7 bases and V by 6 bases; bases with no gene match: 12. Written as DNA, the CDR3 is TGTGCCAGCAGCCCCCCGACAGGGATGGAGCAGCCCCAGCATTTT. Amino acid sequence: CASSPPTGMEQPQHF.

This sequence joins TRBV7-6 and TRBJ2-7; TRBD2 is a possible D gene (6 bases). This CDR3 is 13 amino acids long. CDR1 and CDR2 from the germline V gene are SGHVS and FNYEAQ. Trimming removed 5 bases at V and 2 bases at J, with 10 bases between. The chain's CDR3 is CASSGTGAYEQYF. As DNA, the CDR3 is TGTGCCAGCAGCGGGACTGGGGCCTACGAGCAGTACTTC.

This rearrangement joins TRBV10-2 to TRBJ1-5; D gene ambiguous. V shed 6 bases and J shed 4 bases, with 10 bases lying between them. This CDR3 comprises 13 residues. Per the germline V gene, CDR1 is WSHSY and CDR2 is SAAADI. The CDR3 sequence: CASRESLNQPQHF. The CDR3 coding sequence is TGCGCCAGCAGGGAATCCTTAAATCAGCCCCAGCATTTT.

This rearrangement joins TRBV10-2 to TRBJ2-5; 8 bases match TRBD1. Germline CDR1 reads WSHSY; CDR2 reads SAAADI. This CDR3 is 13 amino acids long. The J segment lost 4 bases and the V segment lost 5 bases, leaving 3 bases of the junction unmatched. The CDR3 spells CASSLTGVETQYF. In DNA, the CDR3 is TGCGCCAGCAGTCTGACAGGGGTAGAGACCCAGTACTTC.

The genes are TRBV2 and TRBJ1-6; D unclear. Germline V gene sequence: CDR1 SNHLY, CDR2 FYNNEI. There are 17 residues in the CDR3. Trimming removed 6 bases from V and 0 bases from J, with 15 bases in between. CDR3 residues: CASRDRTFSSYNSPLHF. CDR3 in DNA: TGTGCCAGCAGGGATAGGACGTTTAGCTCCTATAATTCACCCCTCCACTTT.

The CDR3 reads CASSLRSGTGANVLTF. CDR3 nucleotide sequence: TGTGCCAGCAGTTTACGATCCGGGACTGGGGCCAACGTCCTGACTTTC. The chain combines TRBV28 with TRBJ2-6; TRBD2 is a possible D gene (5 bases). The CDR3 covers 16 residues. Germline CDR1 reads MDHEN; CDR2 reads SYDVKM. The V gene lost 2 bases and the J gene lost 2 bases, with 10 bases spanning the gap. The full variable domain, rest sourced from reference TRBV28 and TRBJ2-6, is DVKVTQSSRYLVKRTGEKVFLECVQDMDHENMFWYRQDPGLGLRLIYFSYDVKMKEKGDIPEGYSVSREKKERFSLILESASTNQTSMYLCASSLRSGTGANVLTFGAGSRLTVL.

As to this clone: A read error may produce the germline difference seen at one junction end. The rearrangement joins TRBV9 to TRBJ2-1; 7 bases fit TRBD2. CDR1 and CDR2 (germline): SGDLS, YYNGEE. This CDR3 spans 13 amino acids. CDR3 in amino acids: CASNVREGYEQFF. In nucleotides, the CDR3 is TGTGCCAGCAACGTAAGGGAGGGGTATGAGCAGTTCTTC.

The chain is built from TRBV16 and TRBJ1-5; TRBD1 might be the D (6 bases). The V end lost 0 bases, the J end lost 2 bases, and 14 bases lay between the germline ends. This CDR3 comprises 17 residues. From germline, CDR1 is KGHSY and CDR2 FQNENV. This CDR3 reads CASSQSGGARGNQPQHF. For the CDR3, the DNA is TGTGCCAGCAGCCAATCGGGGGGGGCGCGAGGCAATCAGCCCCAGCATTTT.

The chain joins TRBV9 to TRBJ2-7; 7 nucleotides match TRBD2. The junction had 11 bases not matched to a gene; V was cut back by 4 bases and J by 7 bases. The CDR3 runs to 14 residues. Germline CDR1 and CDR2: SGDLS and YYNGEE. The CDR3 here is CASSPRASGEEQYF. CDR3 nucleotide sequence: TGTGCCAGCAGCCCTCGGGCTAGCGGAGAGGAGCAGTACTTC.

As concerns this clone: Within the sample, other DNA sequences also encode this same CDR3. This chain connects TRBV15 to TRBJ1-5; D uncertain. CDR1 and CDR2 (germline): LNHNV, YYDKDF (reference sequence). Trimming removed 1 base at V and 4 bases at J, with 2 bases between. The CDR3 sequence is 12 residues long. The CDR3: CATSRVNQPQHF. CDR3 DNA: TGTGCCACCAGCAGAGTTAATCAGCCCCAGCATTTT.

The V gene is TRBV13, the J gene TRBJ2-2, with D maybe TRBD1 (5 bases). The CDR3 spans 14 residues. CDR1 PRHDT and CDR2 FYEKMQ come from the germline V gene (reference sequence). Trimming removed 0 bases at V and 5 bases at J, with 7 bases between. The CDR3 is CASSLGDKTGELFF. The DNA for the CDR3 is TGTGCCAGCAGCTTAGGGGACAAGACCGGGGAGCTGTTTTTT. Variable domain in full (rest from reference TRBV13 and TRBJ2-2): AAGVIQSPRHLIKEKRETATLKCYPIPRHDTVYWYQQGPGQDPQFLISFYEKMQSDKGSIPDRFSAQQFSDYHSELNMSSLELGDSALYFCASSLGDKTGELFFGEGSRLTVL.

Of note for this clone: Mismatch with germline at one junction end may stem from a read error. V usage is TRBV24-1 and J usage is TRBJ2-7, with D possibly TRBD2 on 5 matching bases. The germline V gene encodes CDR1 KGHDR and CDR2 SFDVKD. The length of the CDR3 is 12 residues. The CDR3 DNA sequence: TGTGCCACCAGTGATTTTGGAGGTCCCTCAGACTTC. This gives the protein CATSDFGGPSDF.

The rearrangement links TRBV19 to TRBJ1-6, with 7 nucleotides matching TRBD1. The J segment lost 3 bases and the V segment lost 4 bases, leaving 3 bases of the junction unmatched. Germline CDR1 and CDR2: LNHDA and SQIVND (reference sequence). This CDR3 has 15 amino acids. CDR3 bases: TGTGCCAGTAGTACCTACAGGGGCTATAATTCACCCCTCCACTTT. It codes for CASSTYRGYNSPLHF.

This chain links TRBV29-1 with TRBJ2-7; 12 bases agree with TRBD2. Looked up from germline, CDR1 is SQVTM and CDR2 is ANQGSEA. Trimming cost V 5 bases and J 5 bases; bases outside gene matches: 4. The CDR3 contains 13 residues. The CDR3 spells CSVLAGGPDEQYF. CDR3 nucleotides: TGCAGCGTTCTAGCGGGAGGGCCCGACGAGCAGTACTTC.

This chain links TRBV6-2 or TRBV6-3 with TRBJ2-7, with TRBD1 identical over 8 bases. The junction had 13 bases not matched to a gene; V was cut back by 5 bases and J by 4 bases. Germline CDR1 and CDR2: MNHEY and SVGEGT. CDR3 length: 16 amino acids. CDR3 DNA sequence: TGTGCCAGCAGTCAAAGGAACCGGGACAGGCAATACGAGCAGTACTTC. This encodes CASSQRNRDRQYEQYF.

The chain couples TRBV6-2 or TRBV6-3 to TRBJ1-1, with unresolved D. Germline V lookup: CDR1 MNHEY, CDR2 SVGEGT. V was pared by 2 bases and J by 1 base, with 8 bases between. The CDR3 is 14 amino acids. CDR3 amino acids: CASSYAGGNTEAFF. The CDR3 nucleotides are TGTGCCAGCAGTTACGCGGGCGGGAACACTGAAGCTTTCTTT.

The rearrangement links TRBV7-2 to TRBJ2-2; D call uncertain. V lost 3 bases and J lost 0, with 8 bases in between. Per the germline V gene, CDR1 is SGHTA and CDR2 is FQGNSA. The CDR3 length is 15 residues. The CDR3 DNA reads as TGTGCCAGCAGCTTGGCTGCAGCGAACACCGGGGAGCTGTTTTTT. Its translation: CASSLAAANTGELFF.